A selection of T cell receptor beta chains follows, all from one sample in a study of blood T cells in healthy people across ages. From the 5' RACE reads, TCRdb called clonotypes with MiXCR, one entry per CDR3 protein. The sample yields hundreds of thousands of distinct CDR3 sequences, roughly half seen once. What was sequenced was blood. These receptors originate from an elderly woman in good health. CDR3s include the opening cysteine and the closing phenylalanine or tryptophan. The D gene is left open where the match is weak. Size values are once, few and many counts, or a class for expanded clones, and some rows have none.

cdr3_length d_call clone_size j_call v_call cdr3_nt cdr3_aa
16 TRBD1 few TRBJ1-1 TRBV7-9 TGTGCCAGCAGCCCCCCGACAGGGCTAATGAACACTGAAGCTTTCTTT CASSPPTGLMNTEAFF
14 NA once TRBJ2-3 TRBV5-1 TGCGCCAACAGCTTAGGGGCCAACACAGATACGCAGTATTTT CANSLGANTDTQYF
16 TRBD2 NA TRBJ2-5 TRBV7-8 TGTGCCAGCATCGATTATACGGGACTAGCGGAAGAGACCCAGTACTTC CASIDYTGLAEETQYF
12 NA NA TRBJ2-3 TRBV6-1 TGTGCCAGCAGTGAACCATTTGATACGCAGTATTTT CASSEPFDTQYF
15 TRBD1 NA TRBJ2-7 TRBV3-1 TGTGCCAGCAGCCAAGTAAACAGGGGATCCTACGAGCAGTACTTC CASSQVNRGSYEQYF
12 NA many TRBJ2-3 TRBV10-3 TGTGCCATCAGTGATAGATCGGATACGCAGTATTTT CAISDRSDTQYF
14 TRBD2 few TRBJ2-1 TRBV9 TGTGCCAGCAGCGGGAGCGGGAGTCGGGGTGAGCAGTTCTTC CASSGSGSRGEQFF
15 NA NA TRBJ1-5 TRBV6-5 TGTGCCAGCAGACGCGACAGAGAGTTAGATCAGCCCCAGCATTTT CASRRDRELDQPQHF
16 NA NA TRBJ1-2 TRBV12-3/TRBV12-4 TGTGCCAGCAGTCCCTCACGACAGCGTCTTAACTATGGCTACACCTTC CASSPSRQRLNYGYTF
14 TRBD1 few TRBJ1-1 TRBV5-1 TGCGCCAGCAGCGCTACAGGGGCGTCCACTGAAGCTTTCTTT CASSATGASTEAFF
14 NA NA TRBJ2-3 TRBV10-3 TGTGCCATCGGGGGAGGACCTAGCACAGATACGCAGTATTTT CAIGGGPSTDTQYF
16 TRBD2 NA TRBJ2-4 TRBV4-2 TGTGCCAGCAGCCAAGGCGGGACTAGCGGGAGGAACATTCAGTACTTC CASSQGGTSGRNIQYF
15 TRBD2 many TRBJ2-5 TRBV4-2 TGTGCCAGCAGCCAAGAGCGGGGGGGCCAAGAGACCCAGTACTTC CASSQERGGQETQYF